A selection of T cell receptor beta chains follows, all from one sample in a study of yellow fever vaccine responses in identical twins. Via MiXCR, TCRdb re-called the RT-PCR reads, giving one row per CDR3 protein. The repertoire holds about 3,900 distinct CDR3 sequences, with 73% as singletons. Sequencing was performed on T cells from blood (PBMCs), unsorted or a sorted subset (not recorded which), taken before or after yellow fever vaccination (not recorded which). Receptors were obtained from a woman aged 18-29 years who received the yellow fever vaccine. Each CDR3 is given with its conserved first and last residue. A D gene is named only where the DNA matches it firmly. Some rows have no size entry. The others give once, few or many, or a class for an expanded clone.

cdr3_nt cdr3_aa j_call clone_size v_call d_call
TGCGCCAGCAGCCAATCCAGGACGGTGAACACTGAAGCTTTCTTT CASSQSRTVNTEAFF TRBJ1-1 NA TRBV4-3 NA
TGCGCCAGCAGCCAAGATGTTAACGCCGCGGAAGAGACCCAGTACTTC CASSQDVNAAEETQYF TRBJ2-5 NA TRBV4-3 NA
TGCGCCAGCAGCTTGGGGGACAGAGCCTACGAGCAGTACTTC CASSLGDRAYEQYF TRBJ2-7 few TRBV5-1 TRBD1
TGCGCCAGCAGCTTAACGGGGGGGCTTTACAATGAGCAGTTCTTC CASSLTGGLYNEQFF TRBJ2-1 NA TRBV5-1 TRBD2
TGTGCCAGCAGCCCCGCTCGCGGGGGGAACACCGGGGAGCTGTTTTTT CASSPARGGNTGELFF TRBJ2-2 NA TRBV7-8 TRBD2
TGTGCCAGCACCTACCCCCCCAGCGGAGCGGGAGCAGGCAATTTAAATGAGCAGTTCTTC CASTYPPSGAGAGNLNEQFF TRBJ2-1 NA TRBV11-1 TRBD2
TGTGCCAGCAGCTTAGGGCCAACCTATGAGCAGTTCTTC CASSLGPTYEQFF TRBJ2-1 few TRBV11-2 NA
TGTGCCAGCAGTCTCGGATACAATGAGCAGTTCTTC CASSLGYNEQFF TRBJ2-1 NA TRBV27 NA
TGTGCCACCAGCAGAGACGCCGGGACTAGCGGTTCCTACGAGCAGTACTTC CATSRDAGTSGSYEQYF TRBJ2-7 NA TRBV15 TRBD2
TGTGCCACCAGCTCAATCCCTACAGGGTTGGGGGTATACGAGCAGTACTTC CATSSIPTGLGVYEQYF TRBJ2-7 NA TRBV15 NA
TGCAGCGTTGATGAGGAAGACTACAATGAGCAGTTCTTC CSVDEEDYNEQFF TRBJ2-1 NA TRBV29-1 NA
TGTGCCAGCAAGGAGGGGGGACACACAGATACGCAGTATTTT CASKEGGHTDTQYF TRBJ2-3 few TRBV6-4 NA
TGTGCCACCAGCCCCCCAGGGGGGGGGAACACCGGGGAGCTGTTTTTT CATSPPGGGNTGELFF TRBJ2-2 once TRBV15 NA
TGTGCCAGCAGCCAACAGGGGGATATGGAAAAAGCTTTCTTT CASSQQGDMEKAFF TRBJ1-1 NA TRBV3-1 TRBD1
TGCGCCAGCAGTCAAGTCTTCCAGGGTTCGGTCCCCATATACAATGAGCAGTTCTTC CASSQVFQGSVPIYNEQFF TRBJ2-1 few TRBV4-3 NA
TGTGCCACCAGCAGGAGCACTAGCGTCGCAGATACGCAGTATTTT CATSRSTSVADTQYF TRBJ2-3 NA TRBV15 TRBD2
TGCGCCAGCAGCCAAGATGGAACCGGGCACTACTACGAGCAGTACTTC CASSQDGTGHYYEQYF TRBJ2-7 NA TRBV4-3 NA
TGTGCCATCAGTGAAGGACCAGCCTACGAGCAGTACTTC CAISEGPAYEQYF TRBJ2-7 NA TRBV10-3 NA
TGTGCCAGCAGCCGGACTAGCGGGGGGAATCAAGAGACCCAGTACTTC CASSRTSGGNQETQYF TRBJ2-5 NA TRBV3-1 TRBD2
TGTGCCAGCAGCTTAGCGGAGGTGGCGGCCTACGAGCAGTACTTC CASSLAEVAAYEQYF TRBJ2-7 NA TRBV7-6 NA
TGTGCCATCAGTGAGCTCCTGACAGGAAGCTCCTACAATGAGCAGTTCTTC CAISELLTGSSYNEQFF TRBJ2-1 NA TRBV10-3 NA
TGTGCCTGGAATGGACTAGCGGTCCCCTACGAGCAGTACTTC CAWNGLAVPYEQYF TRBJ2-7 NA TRBV30 TRBD2
TGTGCCAGCACGGGACTAGCGGGAGGTAACGAGCAGTTCTTC CASTGLAGGNEQFF TRBJ2-1 NA TRBV12-3/TRBV12-4 TRBD2
TGTGCCACCAGTCATCGGGCTAGCGGGGGTGACACAGATACGCAGTATTTT CATSHRASGGDTDTQYF TRBJ2-3 NA TRBV15 TRBD2
TGTGCCAGCAGCTTAATAGCGGAGACCTACAATGAGCAGTTCTTC CASSLIAETYNEQFF TRBJ2-1 once TRBV7-3 NA
TGCGCCAGCAGCCAAGATCAGATGGGGGTTTCGATCATGAACACTGAAGCTTTCTTT CASSQDQMGVSIMNTEAFF TRBJ1-1 NA TRBV4-3 NA
TGTGCCATCAGTGAGTCGACAGGAGCCTACGAGCAGTACTTC CAISESTGAYEQYF TRBJ2-7 NA TRBV10-3 NA
TGTGCCAGCAGCTTAGGGCTCCCCTCCTACAATGAGCAGTTCTTC CASSLGLPSYNEQFF TRBJ2-1 NA TRBV11-1 NA
TGTGCCAGCAGCCTAGACCCCGGGTCGCCGGCTAATGAAAAACTGTTTTTT CASSLDPGSPANEKLFF TRBJ1-4 NA TRBV4-2 NA
TGCGCCAGCAGCCAAGATCATGCAGGAGAGACAGATACGCAGTATTTT CASSQDHAGETDTQYF TRBJ2-3 few TRBV4-3 NA
TGTGCCAGCAGCTTCGTCCCTGAAGCTTTCTTT CASSFVPEAFF TRBJ1-1 NA TRBV7-9 NA
TGTGCCAGCAGCTTCGGGACTAGCGGGAGTCTCGAGCAGTACTTC CASSFGTSGSLEQYF TRBJ2-7 NA TRBV13 TRBD2
TGCAGTGCTAGAGATTTCAGCGGCCCGTACAATGAGCAGTTCTTC CSARDFSGPYNEQFF TRBJ2-1 NA TRBV20-1 NA
TGTGCCAGCAGCATCGGACTAGCGGACTACGAGCAGTACTTC CASSIGLADYEQYF TRBJ2-7 once TRBV9 TRBD2
TGTGCCAGCAGTGACTCCCGGAATTCACCCCTCCACTTT CASSDSRNSPLHF TRBJ1-6 NA TRBV6-4 NA
TGTGCCAGCAGCTTCGGACAGGGCTCTACAGATACGCAGTATTTT CASSFGQGSTDTQYF TRBJ2-3 NA TRBV7-3 TRBD1
TGTGCCAGCTCATCCGGGACAGCCTCCTACGAGCAGTACTTC CASSSGTASYEQYF TRBJ2-7 NA TRBV18 TRBD1
TGTGCTAGCAGTCCTTTAGTCCCCACGGGGGTGGATGAGCAGTTCTTC CASSPLVPTGVDEQFF TRBJ2-1 NA TRBV7-7 NA
TGTGCCACCAGCATACGTTGGGGGAGCTCCTACAATGAGCAGTTCTTC CATSIRWGSSYNEQFF TRBJ2-1 NA TRBV15 NA
TGTGCCAGCAGCCACGGACCGGGACAGCCCTACAATGAGCAGTTCTTC CASSHGPGQPYNEQFF TRBJ2-1 NA TRBV12-3/TRBV12-4 TRBD1
TGTGCCAGTAGTATCGCCGGACAGGGGACAGATACGCAGTATTTT CASSIAGQGTDTQYF TRBJ2-3 few TRBV19 TRBD1
TGCAGTGCTAGCGGGGGTTCCTCCTACAATGAGCAGTTCTTC CSASGGSSYNEQFF TRBJ2-1 NA TRBV20-1 NA
TGTGCCAGCAATTATCAGTTCGGGAGCTCCTACAATGAGCAGTTCTTC CASNYQFGSSYNEQFF TRBJ2-1 few TRBV6-2/TRBV6-3 NA
TGCGCCAGCAGCCAAGCCCCGGGCTACGAGCAGTACTTC CASSQAPGYEQYF TRBJ2-7 NA TRBV4-1 NA
TGTGCCAGCAGTTATCTAGCGGAACAGAACAATGAGCAGTTCTTC CASSYLAEQNNEQFF TRBJ2-1 few TRBV6-2/TRBV6-3 TRBD2